This T cell receptor beta chain was retrieved from a study of T-cell memory formation after mild COVID-19. MiXCR, run by TCRdb on the 5' RACE reads, gives a single entry per CDR3 protein. The repertoire holds hundreds of thousands of distinct CDR3 sequences, with around 28% as singletons. Germline CDR1 is LGHDT and CDR2 is YNNKEL (reference sequence). The length of the CDR3 is 17 residues. With 3 bases clipped from V and 0 bases from J, the junction kept 5 bases outside the gene matches. The chain is built from TRBV3-1 and TRBJ2-2, with 9 bases fitting TRBD2. Sequenced: PBMCs or a T cell subset sorted from them (not recorded which). The source is an adult woman who had mild COVID-19 (a few samples of this study predate the infection). Cell type and time point are not known. CDR3 sequence (DNA): TGTGCCAGCAGCCAGCCCCGGACTAGCGCGAACACCGGGGAGCTGTTTTTT. The encoded protein is CASSQPRTSANTGELFF.